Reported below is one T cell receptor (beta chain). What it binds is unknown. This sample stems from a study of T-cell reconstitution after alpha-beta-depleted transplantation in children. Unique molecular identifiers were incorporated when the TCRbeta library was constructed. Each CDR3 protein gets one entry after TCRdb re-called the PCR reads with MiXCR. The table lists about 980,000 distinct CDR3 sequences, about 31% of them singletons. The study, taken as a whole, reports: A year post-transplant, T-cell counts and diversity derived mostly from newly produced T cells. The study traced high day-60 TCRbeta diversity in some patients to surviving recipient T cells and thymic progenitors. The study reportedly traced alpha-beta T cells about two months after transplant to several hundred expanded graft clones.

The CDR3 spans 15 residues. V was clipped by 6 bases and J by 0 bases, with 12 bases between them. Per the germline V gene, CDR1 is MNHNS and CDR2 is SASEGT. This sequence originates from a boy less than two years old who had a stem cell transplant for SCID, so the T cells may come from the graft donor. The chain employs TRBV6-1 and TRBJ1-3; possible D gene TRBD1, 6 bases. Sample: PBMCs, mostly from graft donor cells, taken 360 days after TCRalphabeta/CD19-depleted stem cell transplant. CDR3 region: CASSRGPYSGNTIYF. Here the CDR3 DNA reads TGTGCCAGCAGCCGGGGGCCCTACTCTGGAAACACCATATATTTT.